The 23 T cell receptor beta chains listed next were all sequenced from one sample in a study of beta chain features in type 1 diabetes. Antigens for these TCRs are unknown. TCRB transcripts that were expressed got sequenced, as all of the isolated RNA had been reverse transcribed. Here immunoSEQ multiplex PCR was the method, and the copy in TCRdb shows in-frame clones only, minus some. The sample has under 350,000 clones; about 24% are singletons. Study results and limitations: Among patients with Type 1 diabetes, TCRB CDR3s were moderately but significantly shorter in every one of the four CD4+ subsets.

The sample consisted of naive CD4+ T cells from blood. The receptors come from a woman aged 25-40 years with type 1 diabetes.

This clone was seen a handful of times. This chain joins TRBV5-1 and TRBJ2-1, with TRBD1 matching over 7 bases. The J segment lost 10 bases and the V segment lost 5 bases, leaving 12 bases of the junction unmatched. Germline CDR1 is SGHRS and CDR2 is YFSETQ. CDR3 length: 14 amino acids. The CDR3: CASRSGTVPSEQFF. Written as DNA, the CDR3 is TGCGCCAGCAGGTCCGGGACAGTGCCTTCGGAGCAGTTCTTC.

CDR3 sequence (DNA): TGCAGCACGTTAGCGGAGAGCCAAGAGACCCAGTACTTC. Translated: CSTLAESQETQYF. The chain has TRBV29-1 and TRBJ2-5; a possible D gene is TRBD2 (6 bases). This CDR3 has 13 residues. V gave up 8 bases and J gave up 1 base, with 14 bases separating them. Germline V gene sequence: CDR1 SQVTM, CDR2 ANQGSEA.

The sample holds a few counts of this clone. The CDR3 DNA is TGTGCCACCAGCGGAGTGCGGGGGTTCCAGGAGAATGAGCAGTTCTTC. It is translated as CATSGVRGFQENEQFF. The chain employs TRBV15 and TRBJ2-1; TRBD2 agrees at 7 bases. This CDR3 has 16 amino acids. The ends lost 5 bases at V and 7 bases at J; junction bases unmatched: 14. Looked up from germline, CDR1 is LNHNV and CDR2 is YYDKDF (reference sequence).

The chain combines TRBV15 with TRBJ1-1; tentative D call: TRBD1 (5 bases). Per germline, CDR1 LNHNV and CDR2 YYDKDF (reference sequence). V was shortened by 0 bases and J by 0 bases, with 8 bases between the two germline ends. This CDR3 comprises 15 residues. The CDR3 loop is CATSRDRVMNTEAFF. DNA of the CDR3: TGTGCCACCAGCAGAGACAGGGTTATGAACACTGAAGCTTTCTTT. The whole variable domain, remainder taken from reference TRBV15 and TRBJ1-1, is DAMVIQNPRYQVTQFGKPVTLSCSQTLNHNVMYWYQQKSSQAPKLLFHYYDKDFNNEADTPDNFQSRRPNTSFCFLDIRSPGLGDTAMYLCATSRDRVMNTEAFFGQGTRLTVV.

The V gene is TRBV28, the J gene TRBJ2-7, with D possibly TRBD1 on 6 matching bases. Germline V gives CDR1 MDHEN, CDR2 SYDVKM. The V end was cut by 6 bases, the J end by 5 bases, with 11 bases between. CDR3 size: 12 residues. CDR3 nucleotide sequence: TGTGCCAGCAGCCAGGCAGGGGACGAGCAGTACTTC. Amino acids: CASSQAGDEQYF.

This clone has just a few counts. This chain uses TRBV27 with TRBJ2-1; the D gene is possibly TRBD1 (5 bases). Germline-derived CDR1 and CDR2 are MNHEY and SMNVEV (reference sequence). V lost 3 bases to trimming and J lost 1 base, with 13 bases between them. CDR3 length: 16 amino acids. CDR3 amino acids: CASSFAGFWSYNEQFF. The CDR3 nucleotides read TGTGCCAGCAGTTTCGCAGGGTTTTGGTCCTACAATGAGCAGTTCTTC.

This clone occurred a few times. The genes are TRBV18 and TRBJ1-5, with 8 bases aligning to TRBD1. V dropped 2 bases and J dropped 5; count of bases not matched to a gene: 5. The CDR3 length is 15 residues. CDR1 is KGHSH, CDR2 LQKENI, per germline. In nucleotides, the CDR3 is TGTGCCAGCTCACCAACCGGACAGGGTGATCAGCCCCAGCATTTT. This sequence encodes CASSPTGQGDQPQHF.

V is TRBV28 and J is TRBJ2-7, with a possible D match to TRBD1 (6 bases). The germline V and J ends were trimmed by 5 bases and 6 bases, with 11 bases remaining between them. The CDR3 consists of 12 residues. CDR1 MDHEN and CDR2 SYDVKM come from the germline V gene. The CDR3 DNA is TGTGCCAGCAGTCCCCAGGGGCGCGAGCAGTACTTC. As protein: CASSPQGREQYF.

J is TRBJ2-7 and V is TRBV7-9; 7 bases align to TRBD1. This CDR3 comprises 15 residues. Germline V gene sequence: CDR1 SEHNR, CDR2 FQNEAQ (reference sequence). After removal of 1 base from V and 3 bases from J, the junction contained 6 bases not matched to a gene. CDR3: CASSLDAGGFYEQYF. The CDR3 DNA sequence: TGTGCCAGCAGCTTAGACGCAGGGGGATTCTACGAGCAGTACTTC.

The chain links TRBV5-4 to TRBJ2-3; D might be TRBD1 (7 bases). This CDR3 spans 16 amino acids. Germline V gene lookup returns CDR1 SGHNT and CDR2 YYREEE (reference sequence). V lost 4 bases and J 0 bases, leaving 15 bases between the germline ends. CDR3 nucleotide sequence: TGTGCCAGCAGCCCGCAGGGGGGAGCGAGCACAGATACGCAGTATTTT. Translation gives CASSPQGGASTDTQYF.

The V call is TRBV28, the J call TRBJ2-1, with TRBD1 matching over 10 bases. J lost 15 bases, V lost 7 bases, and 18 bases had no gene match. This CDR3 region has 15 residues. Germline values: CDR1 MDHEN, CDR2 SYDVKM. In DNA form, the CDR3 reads TGTGCCAGCATTCCGTCGGGACAGGGGCTAATCGGGTGGTTCTTC. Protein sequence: CASIPSGQGLIGWFF.

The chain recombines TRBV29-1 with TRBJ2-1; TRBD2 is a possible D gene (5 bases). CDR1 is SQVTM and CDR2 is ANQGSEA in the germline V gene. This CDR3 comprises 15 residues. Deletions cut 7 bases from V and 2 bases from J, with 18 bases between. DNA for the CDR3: TGCAGCGCTTCCGCTGGAGGTCTTACCTACAATGAGCAGTTCTTC. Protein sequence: CSASAGGLTYNEQFF.

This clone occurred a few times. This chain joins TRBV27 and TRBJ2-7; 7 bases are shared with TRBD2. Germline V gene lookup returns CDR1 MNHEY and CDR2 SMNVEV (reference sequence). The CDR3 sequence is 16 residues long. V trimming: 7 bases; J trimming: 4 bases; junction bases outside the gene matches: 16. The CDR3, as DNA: TGTGCCAGCATTGGCCTAGGGGCGGGAGAAGGGTACGAGCAGTACTTC. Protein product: CASIGLGAGEGYEQYF.

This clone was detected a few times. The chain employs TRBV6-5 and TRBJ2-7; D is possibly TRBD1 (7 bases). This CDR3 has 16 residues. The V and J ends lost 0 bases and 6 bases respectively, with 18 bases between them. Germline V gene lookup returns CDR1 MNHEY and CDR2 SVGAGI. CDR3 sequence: CASSYSKEGAQLEQYF. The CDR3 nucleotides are TGTGCCAGCAGTTACTCGAAGGAGGGGGCGCAACTCGAGCAGTACTTC.

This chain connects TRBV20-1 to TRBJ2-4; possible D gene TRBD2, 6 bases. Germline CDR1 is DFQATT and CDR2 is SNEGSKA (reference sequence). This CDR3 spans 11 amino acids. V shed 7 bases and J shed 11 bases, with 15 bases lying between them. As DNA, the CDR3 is TGCAGTGGGCAAGCAGGCGGGGTTCAGTACTTC. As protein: CSGQAGGVQYF.

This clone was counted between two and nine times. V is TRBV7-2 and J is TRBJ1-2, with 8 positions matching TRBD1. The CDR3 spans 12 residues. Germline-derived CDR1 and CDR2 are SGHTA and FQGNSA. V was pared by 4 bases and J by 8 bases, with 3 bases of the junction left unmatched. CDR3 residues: CASSSRGHGYTF. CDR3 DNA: TGTGCCAGCAGCTCCAGGGGGCACGGCTACACCTTC.

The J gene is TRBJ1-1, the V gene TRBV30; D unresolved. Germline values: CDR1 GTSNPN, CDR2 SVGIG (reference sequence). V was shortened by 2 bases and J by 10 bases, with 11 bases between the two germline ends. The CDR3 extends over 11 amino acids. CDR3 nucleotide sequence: TGTGCCTGGAGTTTTAAGCGGCGAGCTTTCTTT. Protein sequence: CAWSFKRRAFF.

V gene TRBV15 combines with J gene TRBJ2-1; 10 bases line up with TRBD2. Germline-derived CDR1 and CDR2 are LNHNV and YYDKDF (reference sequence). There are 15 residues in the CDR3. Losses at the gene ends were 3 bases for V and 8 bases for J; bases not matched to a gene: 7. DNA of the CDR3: TGTGCCACCAGCAGTCTAGCGGGAGTGGTCTATGAGCAGTTCTTC. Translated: CATSSLAGVVYEQFF.

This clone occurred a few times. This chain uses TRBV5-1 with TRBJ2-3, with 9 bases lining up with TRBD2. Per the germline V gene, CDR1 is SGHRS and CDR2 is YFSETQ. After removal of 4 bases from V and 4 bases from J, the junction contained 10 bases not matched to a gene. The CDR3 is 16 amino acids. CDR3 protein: CASSPRLAVTADTQYF. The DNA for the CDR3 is TGCGCCAGCAGCCCACGACTAGCGGTAACGGCAGATACGCAGTATTTT.

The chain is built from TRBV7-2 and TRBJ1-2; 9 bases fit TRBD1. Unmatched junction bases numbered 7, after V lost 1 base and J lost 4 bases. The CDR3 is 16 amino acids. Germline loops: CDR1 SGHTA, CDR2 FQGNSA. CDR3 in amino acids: CASSLVSTGGSYGYTF. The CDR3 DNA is TGTGCCAGCAGCTTAGTATCTACAGGGGGCAGCTATGGCTACACCTTC.

The CDR3 here is CSVEVSGIYEQFF. The CDR3, as DNA: TGCAGCGTTGAAGTTAGCGGGATATATGAGCAGTTCTTC. The rearrangement links TRBV29-1 to TRBJ2-1; 8 bases map to TRBD2. The germline V gene has CDR1 SQVTM and CDR2 ANQGSEA. This CDR3 has 13 residues. Unmatched junction bases numbered 4, after V lost 1 base and J lost 8 bases.

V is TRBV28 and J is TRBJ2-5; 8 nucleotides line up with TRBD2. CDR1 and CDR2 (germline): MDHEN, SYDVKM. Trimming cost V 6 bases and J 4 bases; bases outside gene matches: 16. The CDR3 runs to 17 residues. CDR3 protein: CASSKPAGESFGETQYF. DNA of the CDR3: TGTGCCAGCAGCAAACCAGCGGGAGAGAGTTTTGGAGAGACCCAGTACTTC.

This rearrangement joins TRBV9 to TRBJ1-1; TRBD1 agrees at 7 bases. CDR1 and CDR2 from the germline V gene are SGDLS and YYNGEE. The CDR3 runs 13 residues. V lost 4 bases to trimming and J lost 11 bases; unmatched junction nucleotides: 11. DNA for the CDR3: TGTGCCAGCAGCCCCCATCGACAGGGTTTCGCTTTCTTT. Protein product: CASSPHRQGFAFF.